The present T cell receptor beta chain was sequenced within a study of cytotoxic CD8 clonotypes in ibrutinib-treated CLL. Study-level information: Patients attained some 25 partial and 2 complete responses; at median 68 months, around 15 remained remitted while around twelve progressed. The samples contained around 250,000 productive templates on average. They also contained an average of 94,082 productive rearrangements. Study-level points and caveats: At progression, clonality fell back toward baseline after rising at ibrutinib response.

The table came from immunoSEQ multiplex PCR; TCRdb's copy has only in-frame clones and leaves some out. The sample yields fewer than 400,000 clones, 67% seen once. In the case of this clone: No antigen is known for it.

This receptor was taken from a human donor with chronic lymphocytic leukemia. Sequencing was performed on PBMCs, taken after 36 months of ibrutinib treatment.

As DNA, the CDR3 is TGTGCCAGTAGTATAGTCGGTAGCGGGAGCACAGATACGCAGTATTTT. As protein: CASSIVGSGSTDTQYF. The gene calls are TRBV19 and TRBJ2-3; 7 bases are shared with TRBD2. Germline CDR1 is LNHDA and CDR2 is SQIVND (reference sequence). Unmatched junction bases numbered 4, after V lost 1 base and J lost 0 bases. This CDR3 spans 16 amino acids.